This TCR beta chain was captured by sequencing in a study of vaccination effects on CD4 cells after COVID-19. Whole-study context: Samples that were drawn after vaccination came a median of 72 days after the second dose. Study conclusions and caveats: Whether induced by infection or by vaccine, clones showed marked clonal contraction late after vaccination.

The protocol was immunoSEQ multiplex PCR, while the TCRdb copy is restricted to in-frame clones and leaves out a portion. The table shows roughly 43,000 clones, with over 60% occurring only once. Expansion of antigen-specific CD4+ T cells with viral peptide pools was carried out by the ViraFEST assay before sequencing. Cells that had been cultured for 10 days were the source of isolated CD4+ T cells. Participants each got two BNT162b2 or mRNA-1273 vaccine doses. The healthy vaccine recipients, who had no prior SARS-CoV-2 infection, showed negative nucleocapsid antibodies. Days 3 and 7 were when half the medium was replaced with IL-2 medium. For this clone: The antigen is unknown.

This TCR was recovered from a human donor who received a COVID-19 vaccine. The starting material was CD4+ T cells from PBMCs cultured with HCoV-OC43 spike peptides, obtained after COVID-19 vaccination. The subset: HCoV-OC43 spike overlapping peptide pool stimulation.

For the CDR3, the DNA is TGTGCCAGCAGCTTTGTGAACACTGAAGCTTTCTTT. It encodes CASSFVNTEAFF. The V call is TRBV11-2, the J call TRBJ1-1; D gene uncertain. Germline V gene sequence: CDR1 SGHAT, CDR2 FQNNGV. The CDR3 contains 12 residues. The ends were cut back, 3 bases at V and 0 bases at J, with 2 bases in the middle.